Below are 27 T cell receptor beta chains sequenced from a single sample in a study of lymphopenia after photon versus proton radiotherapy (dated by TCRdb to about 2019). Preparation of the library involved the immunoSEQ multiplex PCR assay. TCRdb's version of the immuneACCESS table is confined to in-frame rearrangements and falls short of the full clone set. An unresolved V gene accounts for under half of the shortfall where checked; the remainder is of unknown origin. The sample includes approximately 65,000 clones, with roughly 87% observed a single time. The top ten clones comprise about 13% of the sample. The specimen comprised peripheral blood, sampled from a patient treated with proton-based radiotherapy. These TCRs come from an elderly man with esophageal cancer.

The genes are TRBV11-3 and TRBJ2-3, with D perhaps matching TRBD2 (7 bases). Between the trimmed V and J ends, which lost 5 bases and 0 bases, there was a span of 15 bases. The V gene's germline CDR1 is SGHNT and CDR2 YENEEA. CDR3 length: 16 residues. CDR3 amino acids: CASSRGGGASTDTQYF. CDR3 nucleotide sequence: TGTGCCAGCAGCCGCGGGGGCGGGGCTAGCACAGATACGCAGTATTTT.

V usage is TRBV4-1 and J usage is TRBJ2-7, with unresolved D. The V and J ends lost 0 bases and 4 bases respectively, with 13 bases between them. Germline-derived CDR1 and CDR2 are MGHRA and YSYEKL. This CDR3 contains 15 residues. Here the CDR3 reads CASSQDLAPGYEQYF. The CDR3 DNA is TGCGCCAGCAGCCAAGACTTGGCCCCCGGTTACGAGCAGTACTTC.

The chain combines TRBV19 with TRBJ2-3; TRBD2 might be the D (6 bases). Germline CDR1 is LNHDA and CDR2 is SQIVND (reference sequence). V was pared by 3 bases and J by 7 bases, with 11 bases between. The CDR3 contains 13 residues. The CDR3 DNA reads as TGTGCCAGTAGTATTGGGCGGGGCTATACGCAGTATTTT. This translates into CASSIGRGYTQYF.

CDR3 loop: CASSEGLHNEQFF. In DNA, the CDR3 is TGTGCCAGCAGTGAGGGACTGCACAATGAGCAGTTCTTC. The rearrangement uses TRBV6-1 and TRBJ2-1; a weak D match, TRBD2 (6 bases). Germline V gene lookup returns CDR1 MNHNS and CDR2 SASEGT. Trimming took off 3 bases at V and 5 bases at J, with 8 bases between the two ends. The CDR3 is made up of 13 amino acids.

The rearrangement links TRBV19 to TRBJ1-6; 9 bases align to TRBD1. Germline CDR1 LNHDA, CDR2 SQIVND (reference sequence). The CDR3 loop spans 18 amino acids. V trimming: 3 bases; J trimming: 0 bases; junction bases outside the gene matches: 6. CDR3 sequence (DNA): TGTGCCAGTAGTATGACCGGGACAGGGAGCTCCTATAATTCACCCCTCCACTTT. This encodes CASSMTGTGSSYNSPLHF.

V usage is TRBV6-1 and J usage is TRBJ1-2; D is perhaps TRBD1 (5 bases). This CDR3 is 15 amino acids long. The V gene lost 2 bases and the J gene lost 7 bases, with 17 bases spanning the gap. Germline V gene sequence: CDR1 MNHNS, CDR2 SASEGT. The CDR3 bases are TGTGCCAGCAGTGAAATAGCGGGGGAGAAGGTTGGCTACACCTTC. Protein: CASSEIAGEKVGYTF.

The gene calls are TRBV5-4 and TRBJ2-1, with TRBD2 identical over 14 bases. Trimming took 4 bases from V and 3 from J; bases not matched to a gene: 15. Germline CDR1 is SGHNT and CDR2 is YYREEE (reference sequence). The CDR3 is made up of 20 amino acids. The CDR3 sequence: CASSPAEGLAGVGDYNEQFF. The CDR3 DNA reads TGTGCCAGCAGCCCAGCAGAGGGACTAGCGGGAGTCGGGGACTACAATGAGCAGTTCTTC.

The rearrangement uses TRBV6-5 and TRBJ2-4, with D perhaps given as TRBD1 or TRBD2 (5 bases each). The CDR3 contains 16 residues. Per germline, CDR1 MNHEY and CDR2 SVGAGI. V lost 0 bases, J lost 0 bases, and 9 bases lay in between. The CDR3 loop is CASSYSGTVAKNIQYF. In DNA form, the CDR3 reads TGTGCCAGCAGTTACTCCGGGACGGTAGCCAAAAACATTCAGTACTTC.

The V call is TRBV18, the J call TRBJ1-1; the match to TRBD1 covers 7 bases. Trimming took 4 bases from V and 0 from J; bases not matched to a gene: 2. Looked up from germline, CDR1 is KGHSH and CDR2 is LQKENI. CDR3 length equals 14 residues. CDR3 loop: CASSLGQLNTEAFF. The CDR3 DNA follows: TGTGCCAGCTCACTGGGACAGTTGAACACTGAAGCTTTCTTT.

The CDR3 nucleotides read TGTGCCAGCAGCTTAGGGGTAACAGGGGGCGTTGGTAACACTGAAGCTTTCTTT. Translating it yields CASSLGVTGGVGNTEAFF. This sequence joins TRBV7-2 and TRBJ1-1; 9 nucleotides align to TRBD1. The trim removed 1 base at V and 2 bases at J, leaving 11 bases unmatched. Germline V gene data show CDR1 as SGHTA and CDR2 as FQGNSA. CDR3 length: 18 amino acids.

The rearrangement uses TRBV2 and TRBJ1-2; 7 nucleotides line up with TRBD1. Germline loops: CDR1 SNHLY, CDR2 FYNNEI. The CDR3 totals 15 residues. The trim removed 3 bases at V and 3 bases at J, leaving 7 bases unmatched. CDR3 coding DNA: TGTGCCAGCAGTGAGGACAGGTTTACGGACTATGGCTACACCTTC. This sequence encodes CASSEDRFTDYGYTF.

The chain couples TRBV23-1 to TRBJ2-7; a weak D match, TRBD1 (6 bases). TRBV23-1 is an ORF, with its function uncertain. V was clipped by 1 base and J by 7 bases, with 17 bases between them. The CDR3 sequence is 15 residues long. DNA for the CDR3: TGCGCCAGCAGTCAATACCAGGGGAAATCGTCTGAGCAGTACTTC. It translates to CASSQYQGKSSEQYF.

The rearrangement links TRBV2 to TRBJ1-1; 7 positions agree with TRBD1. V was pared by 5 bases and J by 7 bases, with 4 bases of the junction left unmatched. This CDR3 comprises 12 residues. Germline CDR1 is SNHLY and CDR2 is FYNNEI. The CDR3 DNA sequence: TGTGCCAGCAGTCTCAGGGGGATTGAAGCTTTCTTT. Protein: CASSLRGIEAFF.

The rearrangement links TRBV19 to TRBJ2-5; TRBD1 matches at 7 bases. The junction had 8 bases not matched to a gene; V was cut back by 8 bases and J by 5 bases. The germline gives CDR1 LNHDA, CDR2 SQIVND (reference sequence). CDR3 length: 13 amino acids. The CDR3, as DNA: TGTGCCAGTGCCACAGGGGTAACGGAGACCCAGTACTTC. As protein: CASATGVTETQYF.

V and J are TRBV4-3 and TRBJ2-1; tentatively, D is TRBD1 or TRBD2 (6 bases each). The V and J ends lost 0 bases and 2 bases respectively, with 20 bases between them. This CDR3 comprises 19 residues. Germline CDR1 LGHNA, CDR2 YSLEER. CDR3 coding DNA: TGCGCCAGCAGCCAAGATCGGGGGCTCGGCCATCAAGCCTACAATGAGCAGTTCTTC. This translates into CASSQDRGLGHQAYNEQFF.

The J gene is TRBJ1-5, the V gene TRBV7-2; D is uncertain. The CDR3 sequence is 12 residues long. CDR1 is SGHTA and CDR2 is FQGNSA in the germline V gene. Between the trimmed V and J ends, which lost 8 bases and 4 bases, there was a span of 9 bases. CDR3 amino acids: CASGPANQPQHF. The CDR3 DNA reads TGTGCCAGCGGCCCAGCGAATCAGCCCCAGCATTTT. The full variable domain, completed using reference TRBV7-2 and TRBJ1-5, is GAGVSQSPSNKVTEKGKDVELRCDPISGHTALYWYRQSLGQGLEFLIYFQGNSAPDKSGLPSDRFSAERTGGSVSTLTIQRTQQEDSAVYLCASGPANQPQHFGDGTRLSIL.

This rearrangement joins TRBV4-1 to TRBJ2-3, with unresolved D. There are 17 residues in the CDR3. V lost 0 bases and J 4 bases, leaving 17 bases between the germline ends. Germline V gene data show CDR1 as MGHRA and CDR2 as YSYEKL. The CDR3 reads CASSQDRAQSYSDTQYF. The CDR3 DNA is TGCGCCAGCAGCCAAGATCGGGCACAGTCCTACTCAGATACGCAGTATTTT.

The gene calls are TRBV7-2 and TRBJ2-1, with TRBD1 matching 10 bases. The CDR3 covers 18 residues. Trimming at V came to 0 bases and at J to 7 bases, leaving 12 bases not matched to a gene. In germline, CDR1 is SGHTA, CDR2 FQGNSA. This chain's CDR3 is CASSLAPPGTGVGNEQFF. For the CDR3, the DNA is TGTGCCAGCAGCTTAGCGCCGCCGGGGACAGGGGTTGGTAATGAGCAGTTCTTC. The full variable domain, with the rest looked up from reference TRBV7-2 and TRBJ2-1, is GAGVSQSPSNKVTEKGKDVELRCDPISGHTALYWYRQSLGQGLEFLIYFQGNSAPDKSGLPSDRFSAERTGGSVSTLTIQRTQQEDSAVYLCASSLAPPGTGVGNEQFFGPGTRLTVL.

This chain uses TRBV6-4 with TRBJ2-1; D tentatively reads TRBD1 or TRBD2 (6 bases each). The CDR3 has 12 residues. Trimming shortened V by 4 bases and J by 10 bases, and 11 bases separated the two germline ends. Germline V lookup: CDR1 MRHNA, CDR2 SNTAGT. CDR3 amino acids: CASSGIGGEQFF. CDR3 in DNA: TGTGCCAGCAGTGGGATCGGGGGCGAGCAGTTCTTC.

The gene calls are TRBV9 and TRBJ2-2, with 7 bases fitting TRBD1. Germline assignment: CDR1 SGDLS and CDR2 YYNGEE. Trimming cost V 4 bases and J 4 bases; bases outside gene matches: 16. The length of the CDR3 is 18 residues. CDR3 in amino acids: CASSTRGQGVRGTGELFF. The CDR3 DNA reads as TGTGCCAGCAGCACAAGGGGCCAGGGGGTTCGGGGCACCGGGGAGCTGTTTTTT.

The CDR3 is CASSLVGGGNEKLFF. CDR3 nucleotide sequence: TGCGCCAGCAGCTTGGTAGGGGGCGGTAATGAAAAACTGTTTTTT. This chain connects TRBV5-1 to TRBJ1-4; TRBD1 agrees at 7 bases. Trimming took 0 bases from V and 4 from J; bases not matched to a gene: 3. The CDR3 loop spans 15 amino acids. The germline CDR1 and CDR2 sequences are SGHRS and YFSETQ.

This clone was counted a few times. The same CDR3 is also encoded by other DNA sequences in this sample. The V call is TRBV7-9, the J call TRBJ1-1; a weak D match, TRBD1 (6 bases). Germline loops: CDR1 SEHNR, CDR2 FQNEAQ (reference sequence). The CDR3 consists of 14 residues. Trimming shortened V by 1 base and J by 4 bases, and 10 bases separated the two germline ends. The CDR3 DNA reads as TGTGCCAGCAGCTTAGTGGGGGGGCCCACTGAAGCTTTCTTT. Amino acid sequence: CASSLVGGPTEAFF.

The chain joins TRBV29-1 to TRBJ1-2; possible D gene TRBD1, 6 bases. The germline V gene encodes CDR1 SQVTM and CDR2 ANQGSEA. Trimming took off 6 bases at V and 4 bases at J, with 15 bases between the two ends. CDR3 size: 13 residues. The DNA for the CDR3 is TGCAGCGTCCATTCGGGGGGGCTCTATGGCTACACCTTC. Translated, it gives CSVHSGGLYGYTF.

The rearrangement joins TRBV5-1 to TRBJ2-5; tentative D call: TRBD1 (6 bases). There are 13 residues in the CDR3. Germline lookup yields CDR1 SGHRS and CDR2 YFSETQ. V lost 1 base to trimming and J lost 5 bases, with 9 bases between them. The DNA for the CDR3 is TGCGCCAGCAGCTTGCAGGGGTCTGAGACCCAGTACTTC. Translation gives CASSLQGSETQYF.

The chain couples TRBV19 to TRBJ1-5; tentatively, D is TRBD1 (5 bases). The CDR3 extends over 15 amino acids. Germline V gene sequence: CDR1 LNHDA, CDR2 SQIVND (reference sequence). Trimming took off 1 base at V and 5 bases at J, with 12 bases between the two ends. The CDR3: CASSIVVSGDQPQHF. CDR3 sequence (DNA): TGTGCCAGTAGTATAGTTGTCTCGGGGGATCAGCCCCAGCATTTT.

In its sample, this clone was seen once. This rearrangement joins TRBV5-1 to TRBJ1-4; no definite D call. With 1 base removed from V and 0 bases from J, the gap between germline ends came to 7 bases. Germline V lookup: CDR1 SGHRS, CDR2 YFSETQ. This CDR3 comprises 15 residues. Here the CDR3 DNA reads TGCGCCAGCAGCTTGTACGGCGCAACTAATGAAAAACTGTTTTTT. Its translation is CASSLYGATNEKLFF.

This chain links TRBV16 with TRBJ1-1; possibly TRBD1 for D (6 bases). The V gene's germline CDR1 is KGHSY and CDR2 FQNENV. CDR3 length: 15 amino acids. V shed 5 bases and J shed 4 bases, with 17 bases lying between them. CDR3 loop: CASSGEQGRGTEAFF. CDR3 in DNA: TGTGCCAGCAGCGGGGAACAGGGAAGGGGCACTGAAGCTTTCTTT.